This TCR beta chain is from a study of T cells in Graves' hyperthyroidism and ophthalmopathy. Researchers took RNA transcripts and amplified the TCR beta CDR3 regions from them. The primer set for the first-round RT-PCR of the TCR CDR3 was HTBI. TCRdb recomputed calls from the multiplex PCR reads with MiXCR, one row per CDR3 protein. The sample yields about 540,000 distinct CDR3 sequences, about 45% seen once. V lost 6 bases, J lost 10 bases, and 13 bases lay in between. The CDR3 sequence is 13 residues long. Germline V gives CDR1 SNHLY, CDR2 FYNNEI. Input material: peripheral blood or thyroid tissue (not recorded which). This chain joins TRBV2 and TRBJ1-6; D unresolved. The source is a woman younger than 30 with Graves' hyperthyroidism. CDR3 in DNA: TGTGCCAGCAGCATACGGGATGGATCACCCCTCCACTTT. Translating gives CASSIRDGSPLHF.